These 3 T cell receptor beta chains share one sample of origin, sequenced in a study of blood T cell repertoires in COVID-19. Profiling relied on immunoSEQ multiplex PCR, and the TCRdb table lists in-frame clones only, not all of them. The sample records approximately 300,000 clones, approximately 90% being singletons. The sequenced sample consisted of peripheral blood. Every receptor here comes from a man in his late teens or twenties with active or convalescent COVID-19.

The chain has TRBV18 and TRBJ2-1, with TRBD2 matching 11 bases. The CDR3 sequence is 17 residues long. CDR1 KGHSH and CDR2 LQKENI come from the germline V gene. The V and J ends lost 6 bases and 7 bases, in that order; junction bases with no gene match: 14. This CDR3 reads CASSPNSGTSGYNEQFF. CDR3 bases: TGTGCCAGCTCCCCAAACTCCGGGACTAGCGGTTATAATGAGCAGTTCTTC. The entire variable domain, with the rest obtained from reference TRBV18 and TRBJ2-1, is as follows: NAGVMQNPRHLVRRRGQEARLRCSPMKGHSHVYWYRQLPEEGLKFMVYLQKENIIDESGMPKERFSAEFPKEGPSILRIQQVVRGDSAAYFCASSPNSGTSGYNEQFFGPGTRLTVL.

The rearrangement uses TRBV19 and TRBJ2-6; D is perhaps TRBD1 (5 bases). This CDR3 spans 17 amino acids. Per germline, CDR1 LNHDA and CDR2 SQIVND (reference sequence). V was clipped by 4 bases and J by 0 bases, with 13 bases between them. CDR3 amino acids: CASSTPDRRSGANVLTF. For the CDR3, the DNA is TGTGCCAGTAGTACCCCTGACAGACGCTCTGGGGCCAACGTCCTGACTTTC.

CDR3 in DNA: TGCGCCAGCAGCCAAGGGGGCGAGACAGATACGCAGTATTTT. Translating gives CASSQGGETDTQYF. The chain links TRBV5-1 to TRBJ2-3; 7 nucleotides line up with TRBD1. The CDR3 has 14 residues. V shed 4 bases, J shed 3 bases, and the junction held 5 bases outside the gene matches. Germline-derived CDR1 and CDR2 are SGHRS and YFSETQ.